This is a list of T cell receptor beta chains from one sample in a study of cytomegalovirus exposure and HLA in healthy donors. Repertoires were generated with immunoSEQ multiplex PCR, while TCRdb's copy carries only in-frame clones and drops some. This sample carries over 80,000 clones, around 80% of them seen once, and the ten largest clones take roughly 5%. The sample taken for sequencing was PBMCs. Receptor source: a man between 40 and 49 years old in good health and CMV-seropositive. Each CDR3 is given with its conserved first and last residue. A D gene is named only where the DNA matches it firmly. Size is omitted from some rows. Given values are once, few, many or a class for expanded clones.

v_gene: TRBV27
abundance: .
d_gene: .
j_gene: TRBJ1-1
CDR3aa: CASSQGVNTEAFF
CDR3nt: TGTGCCAGCAGCCAGGGCGTGAACACTGAAGCTTTCTTT

v_gene: TRBV5-1
abundance: .
d_gene: TRBD1
j_gene: TRBJ2-7
CDR3aa: CASSLKTGGVYPYEQYF
CDR3nt: TGCGCCAGCAGCCTAAAGACAGGGGGCGTTTATCCCTACGAGCAGTACTTC

v_gene: TRBV18
abundance: .
d_gene: .
j_gene: TRBJ2-2
CDR3aa: CASSPIFTQGTGELFF
CDR3nt: TGTGCCAGCTCACCAATTTTTACACAGGGAACCGGGGAGCTGTTTTTT

v_gene: TRBV5-1
abundance: .
d_gene: .
j_gene: TRBJ2-6
CDR3aa: CASSLETAGANVLTF
CDR3nt: TGCGCCAGCAGCTTGGAAACAGCTGGGGCCAACGTCCTGACTTTC

v_gene: TRBV21-1
abundance: .
d_gene: .
j_gene: TRBJ2-7
CDR3aa: CASSKGNRGHEQYF
CDR3nt: TGTGCCAGCAGCAAAGGAAACAGGGGCCACGAGCAGTACTTC

v_gene: TRBV30
abundance: once
d_gene: .
j_gene: TRBJ1-2
CDR3aa: CAWTIDRVGYTF
CDR3nt: TGTGCCTGGACCATCGACAGAGTTGGCTACACCTTC

v_gene: TRBV30
abundance: .
d_gene: TRBD2
j_gene: TRBJ2-2
CDR3aa: CAWSGGGITGELFF
CDR3nt: TGTGCCTGGAGCGGGGGGGGTATTACCGGGGAGCTGTTTTTT

v_gene: TRBV6-1
abundance: once
d_gene: .
j_gene: TRBJ1-2
CDR3aa: CASSERSRGIYGYTF
CDR3nt: TGTGCCAGCAGTGAAAGGTCGCGGGGAATCTATGGCTACACCTTC

v_gene: TRBV28
abundance: .
d_gene: .
j_gene: TRBJ1-4
CDR3aa: CASSPAGRGPEKLFF
CDR3nt: TGTGCCAGCAGTCCCGCTGGGAGGGGTCCCGAAAAACTGTTTTTT

v_gene: TRBV19
abundance: few
d_gene: TRBD1
j_gene: TRBJ2-3
CDR3aa: CASSVGTGGADTQYF
CDR3nt: TGTGCCAGTAGCGTCGGGACAGGGGGCGCAGATACGCAGTATTTT

v_gene: TRBV7-9
abundance: .
d_gene: .
j_gene: TRBJ2-6
CDR3aa: CASSLSRGSGANVLTF
CDR3nt: TGTGCCAGCAGCTTAAGCCGGGGCTCTGGGGCCAACGTCCTGACTTTC

v_gene: TRBV5-6
abundance: .
d_gene: TRBD1
j_gene: TRBJ2-2
CDR3aa: CASSGTAFTGELFF
CDR3nt: TGTGCCAGCAGTGGGACAGCCTTCACCGGGGAGCTGTTTTTT

v_gene: TRBV28
abundance: .
d_gene: .
j_gene: TRBJ2-3
CDR3aa: CASSPWGADTQYF
CDR3nt: TGTGCCAGCAGCCCCTGGGGAGCAGATACGCAGTATTTT

v_gene: TRBV19
abundance: .
d_gene: .
j_gene: TRBJ2-1
CDR3aa: CASSYGGPQFF
CDR3nt: TGTGCCAGTAGCTACGGGGGACCGCAGTTCTTC

v_gene: TRBV30
abundance: .
d_gene: .
j_gene: TRBJ1-6
CDR3aa: CAWTGQNNSPLHF
CDR3nt: TGTGCCTGGACAGGACAGAACAATTCACCCCTCCACTTT

v_gene: TRBV2
abundance: once
d_gene: .
j_gene: TRBJ1-2
CDR3aa: CASSVPQTGITNYGYTF
CDR3nt: TGTGCCAGCAGTGTTCCCCAAACAGGGATCACTAACTATGGCTACACCTTC

v_gene: TRBV5-1
abundance: .
d_gene: .
j_gene: TRBJ2-1
CDR3aa: CASSLSVGSAYNEQFF
CDR3nt: TGCGCCAGCAGCTTGTCTGTCGGGAGCGCCTACAATGAGCAGTTCTTC

v_gene: TRBV12-5
abundance: .
d_gene: .
j_gene: TRBJ2-3
CDR3aa: CASGLWQTDTQYF
CDR3nt: TGTGCTAGTGGTTTATGGCAGACAGATACGCAGTATTTT

v_gene: TRBV10-3
abundance: .
d_gene: TRBD1
j_gene: TRBJ2-7
CDR3aa: CAISGQGDEQYF
CDR3nt: TGTGCCATCAGTGGACAGGGTGACGAGCAGTACTTC

v_gene: TRBV5-1
abundance: .
d_gene: TRBD1
j_gene: TRBJ1-3
CDR3aa: CASSLRGLLSGNTIYF
CDR3nt: TGCGCCAGCAGCCTAAGGGGGCTATTATCTGGAAACACCATATATTTT

v_gene: TRBV11-2
abundance: .
d_gene: .
j_gene: TRBJ1-4
CDR3aa: CASSYGPAGEKLFF
CDR3nt: TGTGCCAGCAGCTATGGACCGGCGGGTGAAAAACTGTTTTTT

v_gene: TRBV29-1
abundance: once
d_gene: .
j_gene: TRBJ2-5
CDR3aa: CSAAGSQETQYF
CDR3nt: TGCAGCGCTGCGGGCTCCCAAGAGACCCAGTACTTC

v_gene: TRBV6-1
abundance: .
d_gene: .
j_gene: TRBJ1-3
CDR3aa: CASRWVQDSGNTIYF
CDR3nt: TGTGCCAGCAGGTGGGTTCAGGACAGCGGAAACACCATATATTTT

v_gene: TRBV28
abundance: .
d_gene: TRBD2
j_gene: TRBJ2-2
CDR3aa: CASRSYGGAAGELFF
CDR3nt: TGTGCCAGCAGGAGCTACGGGGGGGCAGCCGGGGAGCTGTTTTTT

v_gene: TRBV28
abundance: .
d_gene: TRBD2
j_gene: TRBJ2-3
CDR3aa: CASSLSLGSGRFTDTQYF
CDR3nt: TGTGCCAGCAGTTTATCCCTGGGTAGCGGGAGGTTCACAGATACGCAGTATTTT

v_gene: TRBV27
abundance: few
d_gene: TRBD1
j_gene: TRBJ2-5
CDR3aa: CASSLDRGTETQYF
CDR3nt: TGTGCCAGCAGTTTAGACAGGGGTACAGAGACCCAGTACTTC